Sequencing of this T cell receptor beta chain was carried out in a study of identical twins. General observations from the study: A cross-sectional statistical analysis, not follow-up of the same donors, supported the conclusions. The degree of excess twin sharing was weaker in beta out-of-frame sequences.

This clonotype was detected many times. Its specificity is unknown. Everyone who gave samples was a healthy Caucasian. This CDR3 has 13 amino acids. Template switching created a universal primer site, and the cDNA included unique molecular identifiers. Each CDR3 protein is one row after TCRdb ran MiXCR on the 5' RACE reads. This table holds under 450,000 distinct CDR3 sequences, less than 20% found once. The specimen was naive T cells sorted from blood. The receptor was isolated from a man in his fifties or sixties in good health. The chain employs TRBV12-2 and TRBJ2-1. TRBV12-2 is a pseudogene. This CDR3 is CASRLGPENEQFF. DNA for the CDR3: TGTGCAAGTCGCTTAGGGCCGGAGAATGAGCAGTTCTTC.